Each of the 27 T cell receptor beta chains below was sequenced from the same sample in a study of blood T cell repertoires in COVID-19. The table came from immunoSEQ multiplex PCR; TCRdb's copy has only in-frame clones and leaves some out. The data contain roughly 200,000 clones, approximately 86% of them singletons. The sequencing sample was made of peripheral blood. All receptors derive from a man between 60 and 75 years old with acute or convalescent COVID-19.

The J gene is TRBJ2-4, the V gene TRBV28; the D gene is possibly TRBD1 (5 bases). This CDR3 has 15 residues. Per the germline V gene, CDR1 is MDHEN and CDR2 is SYDVKM. V was pared by 11 bases and J by 0 bases, with 17 bases between. The CDR3 loop reads CAGQQGGLAKNIQYF. In DNA form, the CDR3 reads TGTGCCGGGCAGCAGGGTGGTCTAGCCAAAAACATTCAGTACTTC.

This chain joins TRBV2 and TRBJ2-7; 7 nucleotides match TRBD2. Germline V gene data show CDR1 as SNHLY and CDR2 as FYNNEI. V lost 6 bases to trimming and J lost 3 bases; unmatched junction nucleotides: 8. The CDR3 has 14 residues. The CDR3 DNA reads TGTGCCAGCAGGGGAATGTGGGGGGGCTACGAGCAGTACTTC. It translates to CASRGMWGGYEQYF.

J is TRBJ1-6 and V is TRBV9; D remains ambiguous. The V and J ends lost 0 bases and 6 bases respectively, with 13 bases between them. Germline V CDR1 and CDR2: SGDLS, YYNGEE. The CDR3 length is 16 residues. The CDR3 here is CASSVGGSLGNSPLHF. CDR3 coding DNA: TGTGCCAGCAGCGTAGGAGGGAGTCTGGGTAATTCACCCCTCCACTTT.

The chain recombines TRBV14 with TRBJ2-3; D gene uncertain. V was trimmed by 0 bases and J by 6 bases, leaving 10 bases between them. The germline CDR1 and CDR2 sequences are SGHDN and FVKESK. There are 14 residues in the CDR3. The CDR3 protein is CASSQDPHSDTQYF. The CDR3 nucleotides read TGTGCCAGCAGCCAAGATCCACATTCTGATACGCAGTATTTT.

The chain has TRBV28 and TRBJ1-5; the match to TRBD1 covers 7 bases. From germline, CDR1 is MDHEN and CDR2 SYDVKM. The junction had 9 bases not matched to a gene; V was cut back by 9 bases and J by 4 bases. The CDR3 has 14 residues. CDR3 loop: CASGWQGVNQPQHF. The DNA for the CDR3 is TGTGCCAGTGGTTGGCAGGGGGTTAATCAGCCCCAGCATTTT.

This chain joins TRBV29-1 and TRBJ2-3, with a possible D match to TRBD1 (6 bases). The CDR3 totals 14 residues. The V end lost 1 base, the J end lost 5 bases, and 13 bases lay between the germline ends. Germline V gene sequence: CDR1 SQVTM, CDR2 ANQGSEA. The CDR3 protein is CSVEVGTGLDTQYF. The CDR3 DNA is TGCAGCGTTGAAGTCGGTACAGGGTTAGATACGCAGTATTTT.

The chain links TRBV18 to TRBJ1-1, with 7 bases matching TRBD1. CDR1 and CDR2 from the germline V gene are KGHSH and LQKENI. After removal of 0 bases from V and 0 bases from J, the junction contained 1 base not matched to a gene. This CDR3 is built from 15 residues. The CDR3 region is CASSPPTGLNTEAFF. The DNA of the CDR3 is TGTGCCAGCTCACCACCGACAGGGTTGAACACTGAAGCTTTCTTT. The entire variable domain, with the rest obtained from reference TRBV18 and TRBJ1-1, is as follows: NAGVMQNPRHLVRRRGQEARLRCSPMKGHSHVYWYRQLPEEGLKFMVYLQKENIIDESGMPKERFSAEFPKEGPSILRIQQVVRGDSAAYFCASSPPTGLNTEAFFGQGTRLTVV.

The chain recombines TRBV19 with TRBJ2-2; 9 bases align to TRBD1. Germline V gene data show CDR1 as LNHDA and CDR2 as SQIVND (reference sequence). The CDR3 loop spans 16 amino acids. V shed 7 bases and J 1 base; nucleotides not matched to a gene: 7. This CDR3 is CASTPPGQGNTGELFF. CDR3 DNA sequence: TGTGCCAGTACCCCACCGGGACAGGGGAACACCGGGGAGCTGTTTTTT.

The V and J genes are TRBV24-1 and TRBJ1-1; TRBD1 aligns across 10 bases. This CDR3 is built from 14 residues. In germline, CDR1 is KGHDR, CDR2 SFDVKD. V lost 7 bases and J lost 5; bases outside the gene matches: 6. The CDR3 protein is CATRSTGGKTEAFF. The CDR3 DNA is TGTGCCACCAGGTCGACAGGGGGCAAAACTGAAGCTTTCTTT.

V is TRBV6-1 and J is TRBJ2-5, with a tentative D call TRBD2 (5 bases). The CDR3 totals 14 residues. Germline V gene data show CDR1 as MNHNS and CDR2 as SASEGT. V lost 5 bases to trimming and J lost 5 bases, with 15 bases between them. The CDR3 is CASSSTSLFETQYF. Written as DNA, the CDR3 is TGTGCCAGCAGTTCCACTAGTTTGTTCGAGACCCAGTACTTC.

The rearrangement uses TRBV6-5 and TRBJ1-5; 10 bases fit TRBD1. The CDR3 has 15 residues. The J segment lost 1 base and the V segment lost 6 bases, leaving 3 bases of the junction unmatched. Looked up from germline, CDR1 is MNHEY and CDR2 is SVGAGI. Here the CDR3 reads CASRTTGGSNQPQHF. CDR3 nucleotides: TGTGCCAGCAGAACGACAGGGGGCAGCAATCAGCCCCAGCATTTT.

The V call is TRBV11-2, the J call TRBJ1-2; 7 bases are a match to TRBD1. Germline CDR1 is SGHAT and CDR2 is FQNNGV. The ends lost 1 base at V and 8 bases at J; junction bases unmatched: 4. The CDR3 is 13 residues long. In DNA form, the CDR3 reads TGTGCCAGCAGCTTAGGACAGGGCGGCGGCTACACCTTC. Its protein product is CASSLGQGGGYTF.

The V gene is TRBV6-2 or TRBV6-3, the J gene TRBJ1-1; TRBD1 is a possible D gene (5 bases). V gave up 4 bases and J gave up 7 bases, with 19 bases separating them. Germline lookup yields CDR1 MNHEY and CDR2 SVGEGT. There are 15 residues in the CDR3. The CDR3 loop is CASSLTGTLNFEAFF. CDR3 sequence (DNA): TGTGCCAGCAGTTTGACCGGGACTCTAAACTTTGAAGCTTTCTTT.

CDR3 coding DNA: TGTGCCAGCAGCTTGGATCAGCTTAAATGGCCAGGGGGGCTAGAGCAGTACTTC. It codes for CASSLDQLKWPGGLEQYF. The V gene is TRBV7-2, the J gene TRBJ2-7; the D gene is possibly TRBD1 (7 bases). The V and J ends lost 3 bases and 7 bases respectively, with 28 bases between them. CDR1 is SGHTA and CDR2 is FQGNSA in the germline V gene. This CDR3 spans 18 amino acids.

The genes are TRBV6-6 and TRBJ2-6; the match to TRBD1 covers 10 bases. The CDR3 is 18 residues long. V lost 5 bases and J lost 1; bases outside the gene matches: 8. Per germline, CDR1 MNHNY and CDR2 SVGAGI (reference sequence). The CDR3 is CASSPRTGGESGANVLTF. The CDR3 coding sequence is TGTGCCAGCAGTCCTAGGACAGGGGGTGAGTCTGGGGCCAACGTCCTGACTTTC.

As for this clone: The junction shows a germline mismatch at one end, possibly a read error. J is TRBJ2-5 and V is TRBV2; 9 bases line up with TRBD1. The CDR3 sequence is 14 residues long. Per the germline V gene, CDR1 is SNHLY and CDR2 is FYNNEI. The CDR3 region has the DNA TGTGCCAGCAGCGAAGGGACAGGGCCGGAGACCCAGTACTTC. Amino acids: CASSEGTGPETQYF. The full variable domain, rest sourced from reference TRBV2 and TRBJ2-5, is EPEVTQTPSHQVTQMGQEVILRCVPISNHLYFYWYRQILGQKVEFLVSFYNNEISEKSEIFDDQFSVERPDGSNFTLKIRSTKLEDSAMYFCASSEGTGPETQYFGPGTRLLVL.

The chain is built from TRBV9 and TRBJ2-5; D might be TRBD1 (7 bases). The CDR3 runs 15 residues. Between the trimmed V and J ends, which lost 4 bases and 5 bases, there was a span of 18 bases. Germline values: CDR1 SGDLS, CDR2 YYNGEE. CDR3 in amino acids: CASSSAVTGRETQYF. The CDR3 nucleotides are TGTGCCAGCAGCTCCGCGGTGACAGGGAGGGAGACCCAGTACTTC.

The CDR3 DNA sequence: TGTGCCTGGAGGAGGGACAGGGGAGGGAAAATGAACACTGAAGCTTTCTTT. Its translation: CAWRRDRGGKMNTEAFF. The gene calls are TRBV30 and TRBJ1-1; the match to TRBD1 covers 10 bases. V shed 3 bases, J shed 0 bases, and the junction held 10 bases outside the gene matches. The CDR3 spans 17 residues. Per the germline V gene, CDR1 is GTSNPN and CDR2 is SVGIG (reference sequence). The whole variable domain, filled in from reference TRBV30 and TRBJ1-1, reads SQTIHQWPATLVQPVGSPLSLECTVEGTSNPNLYWYRQAAGRGLQLLFYSVGIGQISSEVPQNLSASRPQDRQFILSSKKLLLSDSGFYLCAWRRDRGGKMNTEAFFGQGTRLTVV.

This sequence joins TRBV10-3 and TRBJ1-4; 9 bases match TRBD1. V was clipped by 3 bases and J by 6 bases; unmatched bases: 11. CDR3 length equals 17 residues. Germline-derived CDR1 and CDR2 are ENHRY and SYGVKD. The CDR3 here is CAISESTWTGDDEKLFF. The CDR3, as DNA: TGTGCCATCAGTGAAAGCACCTGGACAGGGGATGATGAAAAACTGTTTTTT.

The chain recombines TRBV6-5 with TRBJ1-2; 8 nucleotides line up with TRBD1. V lost 5 bases, J lost 2 bases, and 4 bases stayed unmatched. Germline V CDR1 and CDR2: MNHEY, SVGAGI. The CDR3 contains 14 residues. CDR3 loop: CASSRPGGNYGYTF. The CDR3 DNA reads TGTGCCAGCAGTCGGCCAGGGGGCAACTATGGCTACACCTTC.

V and J are TRBV30 and TRBJ2-7; a possible D gene is TRBD2 (6 bases). Germline CDR1 GTSNPN, CDR2 SVGIG (reference sequence). The V end was cut by 0 bases, the J end by 7 bases, with 16 bases between. The CDR3 contains 14 residues. The CDR3 is CAWSVLQGAGEQYF. As DNA, the CDR3 is TGTGCCTGGAGTGTACTTCAGGGCGCGGGGGAGCAGTACTTC.

The chain employs TRBV5-5 and TRBJ2-3; D gene unclear. The CDR3 covers 14 residues. The V and J ends lost 0 bases and 1 base respectively, with 6 bases between them. Germline lookup yields CDR1 SGHKS and CDR2 YYEKEE (reference sequence). The CDR3 DNA reads TGTGCCAGCAGCTTGGCGGGTGGCACAGATACGCAGTATTTT. Translating gives CASSLAGGTDTQYF.

The rearrangement links TRBV3-1 (or the pseudogene TRBV3-2) to TRBJ2-2; the D gene is possibly TRBD1 (5 bases). The CDR3 consists of 16 residues. CDR1 and CDR2 from the germline V gene are LGHDT and YNNKEL (reference sequence). Trimming stripped 1 base from V and 6 bases from J, with 15 bases between. DNA of the CDR3: TGTGCCAGCAGCCAAGGGGGCCCCCCTCGGGCCGGGGAGCTGTTTTTT. Protein: CASSQGGPPRAGELFF.

The chain combines TRBV7-3 with TRBJ2-1; 7 bases agree with TRBD1. Germline V gives CDR1 SGHTA, CDR2 FQGTGA. V was pared by 4 bases and J by 7 bases, with 13 bases of the junction left unmatched. This CDR3 is built from 16 residues. CDR3 amino acids: CASSSDKEAGGNEQFF. CDR3 nucleotide sequence: TGTGCCAGCAGCTCCGATAAGGAGGCAGGGGGTAATGAGCAGTTCTTC.

The chain employs TRBV7-2 and TRBJ2-1; 7 nucleotides line up with TRBD2. The CDR3 spans 15 residues. The germline V gene encodes CDR1 SGHTA and CDR2 FQGNSA. V shed 3 bases, J shed 2 bases, and the junction held 4 bases outside the gene matches. The CDR3 DNA reads TGTGCCAGCAGCTTTGGCGGGGGACCCTACAATGAGCAGTTCTTC. Its translation: CASSFGGGPYNEQFF.

The chain employs TRBV19 and TRBJ2-7; tentatively, D is TRBD2 (7 bases). The germline V gene has CDR1 LNHDA and CDR2 SQIVND (reference sequence). Trimming cost V 7 bases and J 12 bases, with 22 bases left between them. This CDR3 is built from 13 residues. The CDR3 protein is CASIQWGGGYRYF. In DNA, the CDR3 is TGTGCCAGTATCCAATGGGGGGGCGGCTATCGGTACTTC.

The J gene is TRBJ2-2, the V gene TRBV5-6; D gene uncertain. The CDR3 runs to 16 residues. Trimming took off 0 bases at V and 0 bases at J, with 9 bases between the two ends. CDR1 is SGHDT and CDR2 is YYEEEE in the germline V gene. In nucleotides, the CDR3 is TGTGCCAGCAGCTTGGCAGGCCCAGCGAACACCGGGGAGCTGTTTTTT. Residues: CASSLAGPANTGELFF.